The sequence of this T cell receptor (beta chain) was determined in a study of blood T cell repertoires in COVID-19. Study information: Both acute and convalescent COVID-19 samples were obtained from the United States, Italy and Spain.

The V and J ends lost 4 bases and 7 bases respectively, with 17 bases between them. CDR3 length: 16 amino acids. Germline values: CDR1 MDHEN, CDR2 SYDVKM. This clone showed up just once. Original processing notes: Amplification from reference gene primers served as the basis for estimated nucleated cell counts. Generated by immunoSEQ multiplex PCR, the TCRdb table keeps only in-frame clones and is missing some. The DNA was the basis for D and trimming; V, J and clone size are from that table. The sample contains around 400,000 clones, 88% of which appear only once. This receptor was identified in a woman aged 18-29 years who had been exposed to COVID-19. Sequences were obtained from PBMCs or T cells enriched from blood (not recorded which). This chain links TRBV28 with TRBJ1-6; D is unclear. CDR3 sequence: CASSSMGGGPNSPLHF. CDR3 sequence (DNA): TGTGCCAGCAGTTCCATGGGAGGAGGACCGAATTCACCCCTCCACTTT.